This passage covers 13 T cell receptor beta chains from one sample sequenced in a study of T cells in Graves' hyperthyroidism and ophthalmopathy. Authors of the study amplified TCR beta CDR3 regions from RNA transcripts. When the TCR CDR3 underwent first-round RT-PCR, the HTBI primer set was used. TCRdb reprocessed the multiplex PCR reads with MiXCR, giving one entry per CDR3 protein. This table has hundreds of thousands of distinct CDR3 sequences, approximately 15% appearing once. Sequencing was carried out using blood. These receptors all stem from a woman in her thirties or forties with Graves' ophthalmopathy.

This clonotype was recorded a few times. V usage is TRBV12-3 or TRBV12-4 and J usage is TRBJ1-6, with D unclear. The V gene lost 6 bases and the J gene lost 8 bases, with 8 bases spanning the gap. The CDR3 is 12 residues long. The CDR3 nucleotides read TGTGCCAGCAGGGTCCTATATTCACCCCTCCACTTT. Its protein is CASRVLYSPLHF.

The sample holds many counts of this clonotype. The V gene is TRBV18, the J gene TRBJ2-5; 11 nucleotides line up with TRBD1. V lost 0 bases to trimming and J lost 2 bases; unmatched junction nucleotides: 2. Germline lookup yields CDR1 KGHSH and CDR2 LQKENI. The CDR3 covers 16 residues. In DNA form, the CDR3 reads TGTGCCAGCTCACCACCCGGGACAGGGGGACAAGAGACCCAGTACTTC. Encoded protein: CASSPPGTGGQETQYF. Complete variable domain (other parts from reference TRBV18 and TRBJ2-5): NAGVMQNPRHLVRRRGQEARLRCSPMKGHSHVYWYRQLPEEGLKFMVYLQKENIIDESGMPKERFSAEFPKEGPSILRIQQVVRGDSAAYFCASSPPGTGGQETQYFGPGTRLLVL.

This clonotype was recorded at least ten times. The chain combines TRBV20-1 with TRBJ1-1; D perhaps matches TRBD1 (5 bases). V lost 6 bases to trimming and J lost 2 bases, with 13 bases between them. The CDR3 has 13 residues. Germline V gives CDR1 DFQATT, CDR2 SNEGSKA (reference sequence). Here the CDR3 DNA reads TGCAGTGCGACAGACAGACGAAACACTGAAGCTTTCTTT. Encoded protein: CSATDRRNTEAFF.

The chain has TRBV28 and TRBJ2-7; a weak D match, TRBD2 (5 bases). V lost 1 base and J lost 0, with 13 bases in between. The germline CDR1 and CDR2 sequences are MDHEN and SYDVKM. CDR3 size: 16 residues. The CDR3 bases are TGTGCCAGCAGTTTATCCCCGGACTGGAGCTCCTACGAGCAGTACTTC. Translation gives CASSLSPDWSSYEQYF.

The CDR3 DNA reads as TGTGCCAGCACCAGGGCGAATAATTCACCCCTCCACTTT. Translated: CASTRANNSPLHF. The rearrangement uses TRBV6-1 and TRBJ1-6, with D possibly matching TRBD1 (5 bases). The V end lost 7 bases, the J end lost 5 bases, and 9 bases lay between the germline ends. The CDR3 is 13 amino acids. The germline V gene has CDR1 MNHNS and CDR2 SASEGT.

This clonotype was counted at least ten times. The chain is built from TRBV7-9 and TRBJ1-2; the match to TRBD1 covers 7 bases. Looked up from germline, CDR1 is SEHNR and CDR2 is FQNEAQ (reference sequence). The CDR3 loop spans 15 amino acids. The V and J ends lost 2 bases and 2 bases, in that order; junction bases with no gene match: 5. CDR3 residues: CASSLSGTVNYGYTF. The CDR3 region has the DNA TGTGCCAGCAGCTTATCCGGGACAGTCAACTATGGCTACACCTTC.

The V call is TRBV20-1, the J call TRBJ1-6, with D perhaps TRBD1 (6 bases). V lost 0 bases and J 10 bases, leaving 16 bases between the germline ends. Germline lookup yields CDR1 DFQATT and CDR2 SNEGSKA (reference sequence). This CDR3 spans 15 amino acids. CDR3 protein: CSARESSQGSSPLHF. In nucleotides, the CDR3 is TGCAGTGCTAGAGAATCGTCACAGGGAAGCTCACCCCTCCACTTT.

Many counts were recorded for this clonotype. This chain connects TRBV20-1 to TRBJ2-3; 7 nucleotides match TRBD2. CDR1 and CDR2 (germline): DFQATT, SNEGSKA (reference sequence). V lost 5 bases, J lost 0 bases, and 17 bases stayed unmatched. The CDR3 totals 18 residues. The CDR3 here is CSARRGRGKFSSTDTQYF. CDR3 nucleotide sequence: TGCAGTGCTCGCAGAGGGCGGGGGAAGTTTTCTAGCACAGATACGCAGTATTTT.

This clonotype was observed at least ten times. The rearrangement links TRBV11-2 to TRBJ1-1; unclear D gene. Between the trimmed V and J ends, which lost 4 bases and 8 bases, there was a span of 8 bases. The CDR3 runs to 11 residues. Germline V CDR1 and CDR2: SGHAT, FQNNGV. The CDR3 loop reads CASSSGQEAFF. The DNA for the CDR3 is TGTGCCAGCAGCTCCGGGCAAGAAGCTTTCTTT.

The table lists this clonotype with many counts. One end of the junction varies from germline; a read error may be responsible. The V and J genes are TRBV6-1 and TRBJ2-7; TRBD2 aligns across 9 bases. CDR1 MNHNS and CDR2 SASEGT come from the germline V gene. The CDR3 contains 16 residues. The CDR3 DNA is TGTGCCAGCAGTAGGGCAATTAGCGGGAGTCCCTACAAGCAGTACTTC. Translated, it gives CASSRAISGSPYKQYF.

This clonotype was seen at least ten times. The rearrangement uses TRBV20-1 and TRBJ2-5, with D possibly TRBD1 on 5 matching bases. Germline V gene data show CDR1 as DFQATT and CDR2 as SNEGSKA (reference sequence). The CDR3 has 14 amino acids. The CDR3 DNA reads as TGCAGCGGCAAACTATACAGGACCCAAGAGACCCAGTACTTC. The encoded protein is CSGKLYRTQETQYF.

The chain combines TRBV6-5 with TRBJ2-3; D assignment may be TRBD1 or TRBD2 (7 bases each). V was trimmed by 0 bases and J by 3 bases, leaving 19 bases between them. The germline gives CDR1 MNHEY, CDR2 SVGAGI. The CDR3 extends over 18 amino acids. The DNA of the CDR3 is TGTGCCAGCAGTTACTCGAGGGGCGCAGGGGGAGGGACAGATACGCAGTATTTT. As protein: CASSYSRGAGGGTDTQYF.

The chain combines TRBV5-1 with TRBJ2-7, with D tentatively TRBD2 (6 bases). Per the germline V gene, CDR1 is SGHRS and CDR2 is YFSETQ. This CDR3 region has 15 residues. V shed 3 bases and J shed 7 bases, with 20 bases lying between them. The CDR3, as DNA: TGCGCCAGCAGCTCGGGACGCCGGGAGACGGGAGAGCAGTACTTC. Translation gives CASSSGRRETGEQYF. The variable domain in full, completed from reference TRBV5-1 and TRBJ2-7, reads KAGVTQTPRYLIKTRGQQVTLSCSPISGHRSVSWYQQTPGQGLQFLFEYFSETQRNKGNFPGRFSGRQFSNSRSEMNVSTLELGDSALYLCASSSGRRETGEQYFGPGTRLTVT.